These 13 T cell receptor beta chains were all obtained from the same sample, sequenced in a study of shared clonotypes between healthy human individuals. Method: immunoSEQ multiplex PCR; TCRdb's copy keeps in-frame clones and lacks some. The data contain approximately 1.4 million clones, roughly 98% of them singletons. The sample was naive CD4+ T cells sorted from blood. Noted subset: CD45RA+ positively selected. The receptors shown here come from a young man in good health.

V is TRBV6-5 and J is TRBJ1-1, with no clear D. The V end was cut by 4 bases, the J end by 5 bases, with 11 bases between. CDR3 length: 13 residues. Germline V CDR1 and CDR2: MNHEY, SVGAGI. Written as DNA, the CDR3 is TGTGCCAGCAGTTGGATCCTCGGGACTGAAGCTTTCTTT. Translating gives CASSWILGTEAFF.

This chain links TRBV6-5 with TRBJ2-7, with TRBD1 matching over 9 bases. V was clipped by 6 bases and J by 7 bases; unmatched bases: 10. Germline V gives CDR1 MNHEY, CDR2 SVGAGI. The CDR3 is 14 amino acids. CDR3 sequence reads: CASRAGTGRGEQYF. The CDR3 DNA reads TGTGCCAGCAGGGCCGGGACAGGGAGAGGGGAGCAGTACTTC.

The chain is built from TRBV30 and TRBJ2-3; D is ambiguous. The CDR3 is 13 amino acids. The germline V gene has CDR1 GTSNPN and CDR2 SVGIG (reference sequence). Trimming cost V 2 bases and J 2 bases, with 8 bases left between them. Here the CDR3 reads CAWSSANTDTQYF. CDR3 bases: TGTGCCTGGAGTTCCGCCAACACAGATACGCAGTATTTT.

This clone was seen once. This rearrangement joins TRBV7-6 to TRBJ2-7; no clear D gene. The CDR3 totals 14 residues. V was trimmed by 4 bases and J by 7 bases, leaving 17 bases between them. The germline CDR1 and CDR2 sequences are SGHVS and FNYEAQ. The CDR3 loop reads CASSSDPVQREQYF. DNA of the CDR3: TGTGCCAGCAGCTCGGACCCCGTTCAGAGAGAGCAGTACTTC.

The sample holds one count of this clone. Distinct nucleotide sequences in the sample also encode this CDR3. This chain joins TRBV4-3 and TRBJ1-5; D unresolved. CDR3 length: 13 amino acids. Per germline, CDR1 LGHNA and CDR2 YSLEER. Trimming shortened V by 0 bases and J by 3 bases, and 3 bases separated the two germline ends. The CDR3 loop reads CASSQDTNQPQHF. CDR3 coding DNA: TGCGCCAGCAGCCAAGATACCAATCAGCCCCAGCATTTT.

This clone was seen only a few times. This chain connects TRBV9 to TRBJ2-4; D is perhaps TRBD2 (6 bases). The germline V gene has CDR1 SGDLS and CDR2 YYNGEE. V shed 2 bases and J shed 0 bases, with 9 bases lying between them. The CDR3 has 15 residues. DNA of the CDR3: TGTGCCAGCAGCGTCCGAGCGGGAGCCAAAAACATTCAGTACTTC. This encodes CASSVRAGAKNIQYF.

The chain uses TRBV5-1 and TRBJ2-1; 12 bases line up with TRBD2. The germline gives CDR1 SGHRS, CDR2 YFSETQ. This CDR3 spans 16 amino acids. With 4 bases clipped from V and 2 bases from J, the junction kept 4 bases outside the gene matches. The CDR3 loop is CASSTRLAGAYNEQFF. CDR3 in DNA: TGCGCCAGCAGCACCAGACTAGCGGGAGCCTACAATGAGCAGTTCTTC.

This chain uses TRBV7-3 with TRBJ2-7; TRBD2 agrees at 8 bases. The CDR3 spans 15 residues. The germline CDR1 and CDR2 sequences are SGHTA and FQGTGA. The V gene end was trimmed by 5 bases and the J gene end by 6 bases; junction bases not matched to a gene: 12. For the CDR3, the DNA is TGTGCCAGCAGCCAAGGCGGGAGGTCCCCATCCGAGCAGTACTTC. Translating it yields CASSQGGRSPSEQYF.

V is TRBV7-2 and J is TRBJ1-3; weak D call: TRBD1 (5 bases). CDR1 and CDR2 from the germline V gene are SGHTA and FQGNSA. This CDR3 has 14 amino acids. Trimming cost V 2 bases and J 3 bases, with 8 bases left between them. DNA for the CDR3: TGTGCCAGCAGCTTATCAGGGTATGGAAACACCATATATTTT. Its translation is CASSLSGYGNTIYF.

The chain combines TRBV5-1 with TRBJ2-1, with 7 bases aligning to TRBD1. The CDR3 consists of 13 residues. Trimming took 8 bases from V and 5 from J; bases not matched to a gene: 7. Germline V gene sequence: CDR1 SGHRS, CDR2 YFSETQ. In DNA, the CDR3 is TGCGCCAGTCATTCCGGGACAGACAATGAGCAGTTCTTC. Its translation is CASHSGTDNEQFF.

The chain has TRBV7-2 and TRBJ1-1, with a weak D call TRBD1 (5 bases). Trimming cost V 1 base and J 11 bases, with 11 bases left between them. This CDR3 is 12 amino acids long. Germline V gene lookup returns CDR1 SGHTA and CDR2 FQGNSA. The CDR3 nucleotides read TGTGCCAGCAGCTTAGAAAGGGGCTCGGCTTTCTTT. Translation gives CASSLERGSAFF.

The chain has TRBV29-1 and TRBJ2-3; 10 nucleotides agree with TRBD2. The CDR3 length is 14 residues. CDR1 and CDR2 from the germline V gene are SQVTM and ANQGSEA. V lost 7 bases, J lost 1 base, and 5 bases stayed unmatched. CDR3 bases: TGCAGCGCCCCTACTAGCGGGGGCACAGATACGCAGTATTTT. This translates into CSAPTSGGTDTQYF.

The rearrangement uses TRBV6-6 and TRBJ1-4, with TRBD1 as a possible D gene (5 bases). This CDR3 has 15 amino acids. Germline CDR1 reads MNHNY; CDR2 reads SVGAGI (reference sequence). V was pared by 1 base and J by 3 bases, with 9 bases between. CDR3 sequence reads: CASSYFGRANEKLFF. DNA for the CDR3: TGTGCCAGCAGTTACTTTGGCAGGGCTAATGAAAAACTGTTTTTT.